This TCR beta chain appears in the sequencing data of a study of shared clonotypes between healthy human individuals. Study-level findings and limits: Clonotypes which were not shared had lower generation probabilities than clonotypes that all four donors shared.

Data came from immunoSEQ multiplex PCR; TCRdb stores just in-frame clones and leaves some out. Counted here are 950,000 to 1,100,000 clones, 75% occurring once; the ten biggest clones make up 1.5%. The ends were cut back, 3 bases at V and 4 bases at J, with 7 bases in the middle. The CDR3 is made up of 13 amino acids. CDR1 and CDR2 from the germline V gene are GTSNPN and SVGIG (reference sequence). This clone was recorded only once. Its antigen remains unknown. Additional DNA sequences in this sample encode the identical CDR3. Into CD45RA+ naive and CD45RA-negative memory subsets, the CD4+ cells were split.

The sample comprised memory CD4+ T cells sorted from blood. Subset meaning: CD45RA-negative fraction. The sequence was collected from a man in his late teens or twenties in good health. This rearrangement joins TRBV30 to TRBJ1-6, with D possibly TRBD1 on 5 matching bases. CDR3 amino acids: CAWSTGYNSPLHF. The CDR3 DNA is TGTGCCTGGAGCACAGGATATAATTCACCCCTCCACTTT.